One sample yielded the 21 T cell receptor beta chains listed below, sequenced in a study of CXCR3-negative and CXCR3-positive naive CD8 T cells. 5' RACE that incorporated UMI labels was used to prepare the TRB cDNA libraries. TCRdb reanalyzed the 5' RACE reads and collapses them to one entry per CDR3 protein, without DNA. Its clone listing holds around 81,000 distinct CDR3 sequences. Input material: naive CXCR3- CD8+ T cells from blood. Subset: CD45RO-CCR7+CD27+CD95- naive CD8+ T cells lacking CXCR3 (TNR3-). These receptor sequences come from a human donor in good health. Some clones in this sample may be carry-over from other donors' samples.

The chain is built from TRBV29-1 and TRBJ2-1; no DNA is available, so the TRBD1 call from TCRdb remains unchecked. The CDR3 is made up of 15 amino acids. Per the germline V gene, CDR1 is SQVTM and CDR2 is ANQGSEA. The CDR3 spells CSVEPGTGVGNEQFF.

The rearrangement joins TRBV25-1 to TRBJ2-1. This CDR3 is 15 amino acids long. The germline gives CDR1 MGHDK, CDR2 SYGVNS. CDR3 protein: CASSESLSSYNEQFF.

This chain links TRBV4-1 with TRBJ2-7; the TRBD1 assignment by TCRdb is unverifiable without DNA. CDR3 size: 16 residues. CDR1 MGHRA and CDR2 YSYEKL come from the germline V gene. The CDR3 region is CASSQGRGYSIDEQYF.

The chain uses TRBV9 and TRBJ2-7; TCRdb reports TRBD1, a call that lacks DNA to check it against. Per germline, CDR1 SGDLS and CDR2 YYNGEE. The CDR3 totals 16 residues. This CDR3 reads CASSRSGSPGSYEQYF.

This chain joins TRBV7-9 and TRBJ2-1. Germline values: CDR1 SEHNR, CDR2 FQNEAQ (reference sequence). CDR3 length equals 13 residues. The CDR3: CASSLAPNNEQFF.

J is TRBJ2-1 and V is TRBV15; checking the TCRdb D call of TRBD2 is not possible without DNA. Germline values: CDR1 LNHNV, CDR2 YYDKDF (reference sequence). This CDR3 contains 15 residues. CDR3 sequence reads: CATSRDFGDLYEQFF.

The chain couples TRBV2 to TRBJ2-3; no DNA is available, so the TRBD2 call from TCRdb remains unchecked. CDR3 length: 13 residues. CDR1 and CDR2 (germline): SNHLY, FYNNEI. The CDR3 protein is CASGRASADTQYF.

V usage is TRBV7-6 and J usage is TRBJ2-1; TCRdb selects TRBD2, and the lack of DNA leaves this call unchecked. The V gene's germline CDR1 is SGHVS and CDR2 FNYEAQ. The CDR3 sequence is 15 residues long. The CDR3 is CASSPRTSGMTEQFF.

The gene calls are TRBV7-2 and TRBJ2-1; TCRdb reports TRBD1, a call that lacks DNA to check it against. The CDR3 covers 16 residues. Germline CDR1 SGHTA, CDR2 FQGNSA. The chain's CDR3 is CASSHPTGAVSDEQFF.

CDR3: CASSSLRDRKDTGELFF. This chain uses TRBV7-9 with TRBJ2-2; TCRdb returns TRBD1, unconfirmable since there is no DNA. The CDR3 length is 17 residues. Germline CDR1 is SEHNR and CDR2 is FQNEAQ (reference sequence).

J is TRBJ2-7 and V is TRBV7-6; TCRdb proposes TRBD1, but this gene call is untestable without DNA. The CDR3 is made up of 14 amino acids. Germline-derived CDR1 and CDR2 are SGHVS and FNYEAQ. The CDR3 region is CASSLGGYIHEQYF.

The genes are TRBV6-2 or TRBV6-3 and TRBJ2-7. The CDR3 is made up of 13 amino acids. Germline-derived CDR1 and CDR2 are MNHEY and SVGEGT. The CDR3 spells CASSSTRDNEQFF.

This chain joins TRBV28 and TRBJ1-4. The CDR3 length is 14 residues. Germline V lookup: CDR1 MDHEN, CDR2 SYDVKM. The CDR3 sequence is CASSFGVYNEKLFF. The full variable domain, in which reference TRBV28 and TRBJ1-4 provide the parts outside the CDR3, is DVKVTQSSRYLVKRTGEKVFLECVQDMDHENMFWYRQDPGLGLRLIYFSYDVKMKEKGDIPEGYSVSREKKERFSLILESASTNQTSMYLCASSFGVYNEKLFFGSGTQLSVL.

The rearrangement links TRBV5-1 to TRBJ2-5. This CDR3 contains 14 residues. Germline values: CDR1 SGHRS, CDR2 YFSETQ. CDR3 sequence reads: CASSFGQIQETQYF.

The gene calls are TRBV15 and TRBJ2-1; absent DNA, TCRdb's TRBD2 call cannot be checked. Germline V lookup: CDR1 LNHNV, CDR2 YYDKDF (reference sequence). The CDR3 length is 13 residues. The CDR3 reads CATSSGTNNEQFF.

CDR3 sequence: CASSPGTLRYGYTF. This chain connects TRBV7-8 to TRBJ1-2. CDR1 and CDR2 (germline): SGHVS, FQNEAQ. This CDR3 has 14 residues.

The chain recombines TRBV7-9 with TRBJ2-1. The germline V gene has CDR1 SEHNR and CDR2 FQNEAQ (reference sequence). The CDR3 has 13 residues. The CDR3 spells CASSLAETDEQFF.

The V and J genes are TRBV25-1 and TRBJ1-5; TCRdb picks TRBD1, but there is no DNA to check that call. The CDR3 runs 15 residues. The germline CDR1 and CDR2 sequences are MGHDK and SYGVNS. The CDR3 sequence is CASSESRGSNQPQHF.

The rearrangement joins TRBV20-1 to TRBJ2-2; lacking DNA, the TRBD2 call made by TCRdb goes unchecked. The CDR3 covers 15 residues. Germline V gene data show CDR1 as DFQATT and CDR2 as SNEGSKA (reference sequence). Here the CDR3 reads CSAMGLAVNTGELFF.

V is TRBV5-6 and J is TRBJ2-7; as DNA is missing, the TRBD1 call by TCRdb cannot be tested. This CDR3 has 16 residues. Germline CDR1 reads SGHDT; CDR2 reads YYEEEE. This CDR3 reads CASSLRQGGPLYEQYF.

This chain uses TRBV12-3 or TRBV12-4 with TRBJ2-1; TCRdb's assignment of TRBD1 cannot be checked, as there is no DNA. The CDR3 length is 14 residues. The CDR3 here is CASSHRDRDNEQFF.